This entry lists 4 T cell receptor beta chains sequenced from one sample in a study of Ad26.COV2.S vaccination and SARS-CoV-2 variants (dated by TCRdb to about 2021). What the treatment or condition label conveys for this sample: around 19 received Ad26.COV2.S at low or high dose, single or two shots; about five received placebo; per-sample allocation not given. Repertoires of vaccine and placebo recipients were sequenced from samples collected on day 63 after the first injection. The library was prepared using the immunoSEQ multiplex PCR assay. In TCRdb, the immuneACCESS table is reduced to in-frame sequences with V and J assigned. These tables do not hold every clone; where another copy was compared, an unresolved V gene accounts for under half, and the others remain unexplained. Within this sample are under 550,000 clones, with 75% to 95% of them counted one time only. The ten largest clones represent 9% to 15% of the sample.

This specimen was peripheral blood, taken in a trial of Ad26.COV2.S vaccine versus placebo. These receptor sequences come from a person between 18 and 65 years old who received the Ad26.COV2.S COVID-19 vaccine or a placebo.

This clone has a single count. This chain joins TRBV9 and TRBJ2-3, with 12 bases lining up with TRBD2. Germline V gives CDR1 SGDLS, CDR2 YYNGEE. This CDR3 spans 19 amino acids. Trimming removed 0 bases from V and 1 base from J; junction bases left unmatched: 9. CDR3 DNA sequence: TGTGCCAGCAGCGTAGGAGGGGCTAGCGGGAGGGTTCGCACAGATACGCAGTATTTT. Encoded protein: CASSVGGASGRVRTDTQYF.

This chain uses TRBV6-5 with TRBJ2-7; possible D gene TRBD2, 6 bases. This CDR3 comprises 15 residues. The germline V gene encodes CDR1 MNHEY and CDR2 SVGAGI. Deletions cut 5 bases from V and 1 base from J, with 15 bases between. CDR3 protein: CASSTVAGYSYEQYF. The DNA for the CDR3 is TGTGCCAGCAGTACCGTCGCGGGGTATTCCTACGAGCAGTACTTC.

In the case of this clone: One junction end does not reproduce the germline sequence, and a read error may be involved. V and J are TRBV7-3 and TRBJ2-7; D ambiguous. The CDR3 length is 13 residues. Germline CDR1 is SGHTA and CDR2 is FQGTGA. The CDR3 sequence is CASSLDDSSEQYF. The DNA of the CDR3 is TGTGCCAGCAGCTTAGACGACTCCTCCGAGCAGTACTTC.

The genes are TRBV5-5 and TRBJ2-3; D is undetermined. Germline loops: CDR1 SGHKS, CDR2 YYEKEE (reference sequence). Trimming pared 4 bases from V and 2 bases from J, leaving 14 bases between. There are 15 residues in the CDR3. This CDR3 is CASSLAIYDTDTQYF. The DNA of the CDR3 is TGTGCCAGCAGCCTGGCCATTTACGACACAGATACGCAGTATTTT.